This is a list of T cell receptor beta chains from one sample in a study of OX40 agonist ivuxolimab in advanced cancers. Sequencing was performed with immunoSEQ multiplex PCR; in TCRdb, only in-frame clones are kept and a portion is missing. This table holds 40,000 to 60,000 clones, 65% to 85% found once. The specimen comprised CD4+ or CD8+ T cells sorted from blood, sampled in a trial of the OX40 agonist ivuxolimab. The receptors shown here come from an adult with an advanced solid tumor such as melanoma, head and neck, liver or kidney cancer. Each CDR3 is given with its conserved first and last residue. D genes are given only for firm matches. A row's size may be missing; if present it is once, few, many or a size class.

size	D	V	J	CDR3	DNA
.	TRBD2	TRBV7-8	TRBJ2-2	CASSLVGTTNTGELFF	TGTGCCAGCAGCTTAGTCGGGACTACAAACACCGGGGAGCTGTTTTTT
.	.	TRBV19	TRBJ1-5	CASSIEHSNQPQHF	TGTGCCAGTAGTATAGAACATAGCAATCAGCCCCAGCATTTT
.	.	TRBV7-3	TRBJ2-2	CASREQGNTGELFF	TGTGCCAGCAGAGAACAGGGGAACACCGGGGAGCTGTTTTTT
.	TRBD2	TRBV9	TRBJ2-5	CASSEGLAGAQETQYF	TGTGCCAGCAGCGAGGGACTAGCGGGGGCTCAAGAGACCCAGTACTTC
few	TRBD2	TRBV7-3	TRBJ2-7	CASSSQAGGSYEQYF	TGTGCCAGCAGCTCCCAGGCGGGGGGTTCCTACGAGCAGTACTTC
.	.	TRBV7-2	TRBJ2-5	CASSLEVQETQYF	TGTGCCAGCAGCTTAGAGGTACAAGAGACCCAGTACTTC
.	.	TRBV5-1	TRBJ2-5	CASSLGGVQETQYF	TGCGCCAGCAGCTTGGGGGGGGTCCAAGAGACCCAGTACTTC
.	TRBD2	TRBV7-2	TRBJ2-5	CASSLDISGGPYQETQYF	TGTGCCAGCAGCTTAGATATTAGCGGGGGGCCTTATCAAGAGACCCAGTACTTC
.	.	TRBV6-5	TRBJ1-3	CASSSPGASGNTIYF	TGTGCCAGCAGTTCCCCAGGGGCCTCTGGAAACACCATATATTTT
.	TRBD1	TRBV5-1	TRBJ1-6	CASSLGAGGNNLPLHF	TGCGCCAGCAGCCTGGGGGCAGGGGGTAATAATTTACCCCTCCACTTT
few	.	TRBV9	TRBJ2-6	CASSVGPTAYSGANVLTF	TGTGCCAGCAGCGTAGGCCCGACAGCTTACTCTGGGGCCAACGTCCTGACTTTC
.	.	TRBV5-1	TRBJ2-7	CASSLEIRGDEQYF	TGCGCCAGCAGCTTGGAAATCAGGGGGGACGAGCAGTACTTC
.	.	TRBV5-1	TRBJ2-1	CASSFGGQMNEQFF	TGCGCCAGCAGCTTTGGGGGGCAGATGAATGAGCAGTTCTTC
.	TRBD1	TRBV12-5	TRBJ1-5	CASGLVQGAGQPQHF	TGTGCTAGTGGTTTGGTACAGGGGGCCGGTCAGCCCCAGCATTTT
.	.	TRBV4-3	TRBJ1-2	CASSQAIAGANYGYTF	TGCGCCAGCAGCCAAGCAATCGCGGGTGCTAACTATGGCTACACCTTC
.	.	TRBV2	TRBJ2-7	CASSETGRVTYEQYF	TGTGCCAGCAGTGAAACGGGCAGGGTCACCTACGAGCAGTACTTC
.	.	TRBV2	TRBJ2-3	CASEYVDTQYF	TGTGCCAGCGAGTATGTAGATACGCAGTATTTT
.	TRBD1	TRBV18	TRBJ2-7	CASSLGQAEQYF	TGTGCCAGCTCACTTGGACAGGCCGAGCAGTACTTC
.	TRBD2	TRBV5-1	TRBJ2-3	CASSLQLAGSTDTQYF	TGCGCCAGCAGCTTGCAGCTAGCGGGGAGCACAGATACGCAGTATTTT
.	TRBD1	TRBV5-5	TRBJ2-7	CASSLEVGTGEQYF	TGTGCCAGCAGCTTGGAAGTAGGGACAGGCGAGCAGTACTTC
.	.	TRBV5-4	TRBJ1-5	CASRSTGSHESNQPQHF	TGTGCCAGCAGATCCACAGGGAGCCACGAGAGCAATCAGCCCCAGCATTTT
.	.	TRBV6-5	TRBJ1-5	CASSYGQGGWPQHF	TGTGCCAGCAGTTACGGCCAGGGAGGTTGGCCCCAGCATTTT
.	TRBD2	TRBV29-1	TRBJ2-1	CSAALGLGHDEQFF	TGCAGCGCCGCCTTGGGACTAGGACACGATGAGCAGTTCTTC
.	TRBD2	TRBV6-5	TRBJ2-3	CASNRPGLGTQYF	TGTGCCAGCAACCGGCCGGGACTAGGTACGCAGTATTTT